Reported below is one T cell receptor beta chain. Its antigen is unknown. Other nucleotide sequences from this sample produce the same CDR3. This sample was included in a study of OX40 agonist ivuxolimab in advanced cancers. Libraries were prepared by immunoSEQ multiplex PCR; TCRdb keeps only in-frame clonotypes and omits some of them. The data contain tens of thousands of clones, about 86% of them singletons. Whole-study results and caveats: Among the lowest levels of clonal expansion were found in partial responders at 0.1-3.0 mg/kg.

Prior autoimmune disease or systemic immunosuppression barred patients. CDR1 and CDR2 from the germline V gene are SGHRS and YFSETQ. Trimming removed 0 bases at V and 0 bases at J, with 2 bases between. CDR3 length equals 13 residues. Source: CD4+ or CD8+ T cells sorted from blood, taken in a trial of the OX40 agonist ivuxolimab. The clonotype originates from an adult with an advanced solid tumor such as melanoma, head and neck, liver or kidney cancer. This chain joins TRBV5-1 and TRBJ2-3; D is ambiguous. The DNA for the CDR3 is TGCGCCAGCAGCTTGGGGAGCACAGATACGCAGTATTTT. As protein: CASSLGSTDTQYF.